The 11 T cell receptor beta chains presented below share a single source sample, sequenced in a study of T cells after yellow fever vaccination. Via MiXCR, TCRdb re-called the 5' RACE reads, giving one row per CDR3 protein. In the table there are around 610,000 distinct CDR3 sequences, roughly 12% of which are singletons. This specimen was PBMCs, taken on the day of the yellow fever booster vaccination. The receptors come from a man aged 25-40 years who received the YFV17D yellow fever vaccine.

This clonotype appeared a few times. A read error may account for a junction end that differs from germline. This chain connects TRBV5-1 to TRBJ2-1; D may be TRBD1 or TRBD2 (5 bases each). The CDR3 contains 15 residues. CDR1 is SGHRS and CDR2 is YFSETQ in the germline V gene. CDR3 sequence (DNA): TGCGCCAGCAGCTTGGCCGGGGATCGTGTAGGGGAGCGGTTCTTC. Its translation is CASSLAGDRVGERFF.

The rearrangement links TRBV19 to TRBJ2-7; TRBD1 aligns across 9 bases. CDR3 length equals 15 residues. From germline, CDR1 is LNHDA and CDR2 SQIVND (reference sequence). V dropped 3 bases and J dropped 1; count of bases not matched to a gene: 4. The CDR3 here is CASSILGQGSYEQYF. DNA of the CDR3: TGTGCCAGTAGTATTCTGGGACAGGGATCCTACGAGCAGTACTTC.

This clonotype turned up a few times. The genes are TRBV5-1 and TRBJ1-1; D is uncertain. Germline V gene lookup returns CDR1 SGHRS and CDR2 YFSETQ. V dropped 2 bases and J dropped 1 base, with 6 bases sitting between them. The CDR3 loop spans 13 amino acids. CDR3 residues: CASSFTQNTEAFF. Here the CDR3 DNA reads TGCGCCAGCAGCTTTACACAGAACACTGAAGCTTTCTTT.

The CDR3 DNA reads as TGTGCCAGCAGCGATATTAGGACCTACAATGAGCAGTTCTTC. It translates to CASSDIRTYNEQFF. This chain connects TRBV28 to TRBJ2-1; D gene uncertain. The CDR3 is 14 amino acids. CDR1 and CDR2 from the germline V gene are MDHEN and SYDVKM. Trimming removed 6 bases from V and 2 bases from J, with 11 bases in between.

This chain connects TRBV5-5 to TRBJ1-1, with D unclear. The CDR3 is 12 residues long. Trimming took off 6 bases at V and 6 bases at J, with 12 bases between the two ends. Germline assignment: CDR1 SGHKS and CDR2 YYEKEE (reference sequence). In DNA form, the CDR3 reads TGTGCCAGCACCCCGGGAAGTTCTGAAGCTTTCTTT. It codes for CASTPGSSEAFF.

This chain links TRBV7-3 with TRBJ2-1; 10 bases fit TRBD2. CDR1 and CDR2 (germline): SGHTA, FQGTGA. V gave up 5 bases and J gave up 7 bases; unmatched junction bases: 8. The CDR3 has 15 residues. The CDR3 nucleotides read TGTGCCAGCAGCCCGGAACTAGCGGGACTTAATGAGCAGTTCTTC. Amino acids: CASSPELAGLNEQFF.

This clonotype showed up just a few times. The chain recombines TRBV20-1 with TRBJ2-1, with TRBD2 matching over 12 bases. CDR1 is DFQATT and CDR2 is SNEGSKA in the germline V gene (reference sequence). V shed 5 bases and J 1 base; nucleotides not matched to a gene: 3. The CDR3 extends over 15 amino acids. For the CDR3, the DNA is TGCAGTGCTGGGACTAGCGGGCGATCCTACAATGAGCAGTTCTTC. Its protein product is CSAGTSGRSYNEQFF.

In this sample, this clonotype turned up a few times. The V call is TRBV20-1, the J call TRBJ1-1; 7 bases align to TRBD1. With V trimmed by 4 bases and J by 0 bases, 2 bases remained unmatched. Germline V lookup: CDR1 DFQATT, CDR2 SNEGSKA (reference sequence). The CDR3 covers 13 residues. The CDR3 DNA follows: TGCAGTGCTAAGACAGGGTTGAACACTGAAGCTTTCTTT. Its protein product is CSAKTGLNTEAFF.

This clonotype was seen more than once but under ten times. The DNA for the CDR3 is TGTGCCAGCAGTCCACAGGGGCTCAGTGAAAAACTGTTTTTT. This sequence encodes CASSPQGLSEKLFF. The V call is TRBV2, the J call TRBJ1-4; TRBD1 matches at 7 bases. CDR3 length equals 14 residues. Germline CDR1 reads SNHLY; CDR2 reads FYNNEI. Trimming at V came to 5 bases and at J to 7 bases, leaving 7 bases not matched to a gene. The whole variable domain, filled in from reference TRBV2 and TRBJ1-4, reads EPEVTQTPSHQVTQMGQEVILRCVPISNHLYFYWYRQILGQKVEFLVSFYNNEISEKSEIFDDQFSVERPDGSNFTLKIRSTKLEDSAMYFCASSPQGLSEKLFFGSGTQLSVL.

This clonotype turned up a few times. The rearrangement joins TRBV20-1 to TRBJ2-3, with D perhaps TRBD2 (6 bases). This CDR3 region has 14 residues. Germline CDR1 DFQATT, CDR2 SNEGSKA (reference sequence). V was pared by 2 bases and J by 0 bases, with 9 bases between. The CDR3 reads CSARPGTSTDTQYF. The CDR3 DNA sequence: TGCAGTGCTAGACCGGGGACTAGCACAGATACGCAGTATTTT.

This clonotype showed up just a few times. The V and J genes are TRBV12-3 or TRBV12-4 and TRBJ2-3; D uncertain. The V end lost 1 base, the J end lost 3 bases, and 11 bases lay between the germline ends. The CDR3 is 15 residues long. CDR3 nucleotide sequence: TGTGCCAGCAGTTTAGAGGGATATGGTACAGATACGCAGTATTTT. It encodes CASSLEGYGTDTQYF.